Only a few counts were recorded for the clone carrying this T cell receptor (beta chain). Its antigen is not known. The sample is drawn from a study of OX40 agonist ivuxolimab in advanced cancers. Blood sampling took place at baseline, cycle 4 day 1, and cycle 7 day 1. V lost 6 bases and J 6 bases, leaving 13 bases between the germline ends. This CDR3 contains 14 residues. CDR1 SGHRS and CDR2 YFSETQ come from the germline V gene. Study-wide points: Expanded clones tended on average to be more numerous among CD8+ T cells than CD4+. The study found among the lowest clonal expansion in partial responders at 0.1-3.0 mg/kg.

Produced via immunoSEQ multiplex PCR; TCRdb's table is partial and in-frame only. The repertoire has more than 75,000 clones, approximately 85% of them found once; the top ten carry about 0.22%. The chain joins TRBV5-1 to TRBJ1-6; D remains unclear. The clonotype was recovered from an adult with an advanced solid tumor such as melanoma, head and neck, liver or kidney cancer. The input for sequencing was CD4+ or CD8+ T cells sorted from blood, taken in a trial of the OX40 agonist ivuxolimab. The CDR3 DNA is TGCGCCAGCATGGGCGATCTGAGTAATTCACCCCTCCACTTT. It is translated as CASMGDLSNSPLHF.